The T cell receptor (beta chain) described here comes from a study of response to subunit inactivated influenza vaccine. Overall study findings and caveats: Researchers suggested that each seasonal influenza vaccination recruits few new T cells.

Trimming cost V 5 bases and J 10 bases, with 11 bases left between them. This CDR3 spans 12 amino acids. Germline values: CDR1 KGHDR, CDR2 SFDVKD. TCRdb passed the RT-PCR reads through MiXCR, listing each CDR3 protein once. The sample has about 800,000 distinct CDR3 sequences, 21% seen once; the top ten hold roughly 10%. In the case of this clonotype: Its antigen remains unidentified.

The TCR originated in a man aged 50-60 years who received an inactivated influenza vaccine. The rearrangement links TRBV24-1 to TRBJ2-1; TRBD1 or TRBD2 may be the D gene (5 bases each). This specimen was PBMCs from blood, taken around 5 days after vaccination. CDR3 bases: TGTGCCACCAGTGCCCCGGGACGGGAGCAGTTCTTC. This translates into CATSAPGREQFF.